These 30 T cell receptor beta chains originate from one sample sequenced in a study of blood T cell repertoires in COVID-19. TCRdb keeps only in-frame clones here, not all; method: immunoSEQ multiplex PCR. Among 200,000 to 300,000 clones, nearly 90% were seen once, and the ten largest hold roughly 3%. What was sequenced was peripheral blood. The receptors were gathered from a man aged 18 to 29 with active or convalescent COVID-19.

V gene TRBV11-3 combines with J gene TRBJ2-1; 7 positions match TRBD2. The V and J ends lost 0 bases and 4 bases, in that order; junction bases with no gene match: 3. The length of the CDR3 is 15 residues. CDR1 and CDR2 (germline): SGHNT, YENEEA. CDR3 sequence reads: CASSLELAPYNEQFF. In DNA form, the CDR3 reads TGTGCCAGCAGCTTAGAACTAGCGCCGTACAATGAGCAGTTCTTC. The entire variable domain, with the rest obtained from reference TRBV11-3 and TRBJ2-1, is as follows: EAGVVQSPRYKIIEKKQPVAFWCNPISGHNTLYWYLQNLGQGPELLIRYENEEAVDDSQLPKDRFSAERLKGVDSTLKIQPAELGDSAVYLCASSLELAPYNEQFFGPGTRLTVL.

The chain uses TRBV27 and TRBJ2-7, with 16 bases fitting TRBD2. CDR1 and CDR2 (germline): MNHEY, SMNVEV (reference sequence). The junction had 14 bases not matched to a gene; V was cut back by 5 bases and J by 7 bases. The CDR3 has 18 residues. The CDR3 spells CASSHPGLAGGPSWEQYF. CDR3 nucleotide sequence: TGTGCCAGCAGTCACCCGGGACTAGCGGGAGGGCCCTCTTGGGAGCAGTACTTC.

The gene calls are TRBV11-2 and TRBJ2-2; D ambiguous. The CDR3 consists of 15 residues. The germline CDR1 and CDR2 sequences are SGHAT and FQNNGV. The ends were cut back, 1 base at V and 1 base at J, with 7 bases in the middle. The CDR3 here is CASSLVARNTGELFF. The CDR3 nucleotides are TGTGCCAGCAGCTTAGTAGCCAGGAACACCGGGGAGCTGTTTTTT.

V is TRBV19 and J is TRBJ1-1; D not resolved. Trimming pared 3 bases from V and 11 bases from J, leaving 16 bases between. In germline, CDR1 is LNHDA, CDR2 SQIVND (reference sequence). The CDR3 runs 13 residues. CDR3 DNA sequence: TGTGCCAGTAGTATCGGGGAACGGAAAGGGGCTTTCTTT. As protein: CASSIGERKGAFF. The whole variable domain, remainder taken from reference TRBV19 and TRBJ1-1, is DGGITQSPKYLFRKEGQNVTLSCEQNLNHDAMYWYRQDPGQGLRLIYYSQIVNDFQKGDIAEGYSVSREKKESFPLTVTSAQKNPTAFYLCASSIGERKGAFFGQGTRLTVV.

The rearrangement links TRBV6-5 to TRBJ2-7, with 9 nucleotides matching TRBD2. Germline V gives CDR1 MNHEY, CDR2 SVGAGI. V was clipped by 6 bases and J by 2 bases; unmatched bases: 8. The CDR3 is 15 residues long. The CDR3 nucleotides are TGTGCCAGCAGCCGGGGTAGCGGGGGTCCCTACGAGCAGTACTTC. This codes for CASSRGSGGPYEQYF.

This clone was counted once. The chain recombines TRBV6-2 or TRBV6-3 with TRBJ1-1; no reliable D call. Trimming pared 0 bases from V and 0 bases from J, leaving 5 bases between. The germline gives CDR1 MNHEY, CDR2 SVGEGT. The CDR3 has 14 amino acids. CDR3 sequence reads: CASSYSTVNTEAFF. As DNA, the CDR3 is TGTGCCAGCAGTTACTCAACGGTGAACACTGAAGCTTTCTTT.

The rearrangement links TRBV5-1 to TRBJ2-7, with D possibly matching TRBD2 (6 bases). The CDR3 consists of 17 residues. The germline gives CDR1 SGHRS, CDR2 YFSETQ. Between the trimmed V and J ends, which lost 4 bases and 0 bases, there was a span of 20 bases. The CDR3 region is CASSPIPRTGGSYEQYF. In nucleotides, the CDR3 is TGCGCCAGCAGCCCTATACCCAGGACCGGGGGCTCCTACGAGCAGTACTTC.

This clone was detected once. V and J are TRBV7-2 and TRBJ2-7; TRBD2 aligns across 10 bases. V trimming: 4 bases; J trimming: 2 bases; junction bases outside the gene matches: 17. This CDR3 contains 19 residues. Germline-derived CDR1 and CDR2 are SGHTA and FQGNSA. DNA of the CDR3: TGTGCCAGCAGCTCTCCTCTTAGCTGGACTAGCGGAAGCCCCTACGAGCAGTACTTC. This codes for CASSSPLSWTSGSPYEQYF.

V is TRBV19 and J is TRBJ1-1; D unresolved. CDR1 is LNHDA, CDR2 SQIVND, per germline (reference sequence). The V end was cut by 1 base, the J end by 1 base, with 10 bases between. The CDR3 has 15 amino acids. The CDR3 is CASSIVAATNTEAFF. The CDR3 nucleotides are TGTGCCAGTAGTATAGTCGCAGCGACGAACACTGAAGCTTTCTTT.

The chain has TRBV9 and TRBJ2-7; D gene uncertain. Trimming cost V 0 bases and J 6 bases, with 13 bases left between them. The CDR3 spans 14 residues. Germline values: CDR1 SGDLS, CDR2 YYNGEE. CDR3 residues: CASSVDFRFGEQYF. DNA of the CDR3: TGTGCCAGCAGCGTAGATTTCCGTTTCGGCGAGCAGTACTTC.

This clone showed up just once. DNA of the CDR3: TGTGCCACCAGCAGAGACCTGGGGACAAACTACGAGCAGTACTTC. Protein: CATSRDLGTNYEQYF. The chain recombines TRBV15 with TRBJ2-7, with D tentatively TRBD1 (6 bases). In germline, CDR1 is LNHNV, CDR2 YYDKDF (reference sequence). V was clipped by 0 bases and J by 3 bases, with 12 bases between them. The CDR3 loop spans 15 amino acids. Complete variable domain (other parts from reference TRBV15 and TRBJ2-7): DAMVIQNPRYQVTQFGKPVTLSCSQTLNHNVMYWYQQKSSQAPKLLFHYYDKDFNNEADTPDNFQSRRPNTSFCFLDIRSPGLGDTAMYLCATSRDLGTNYEQYFGPGTRLTVT.

The rearrangement links TRBV7-9 to TRBJ1-3, with D maybe TRBD1 (5 bases). Germline loops: CDR1 SEHNR, CDR2 FQNEAQ (reference sequence). The CDR3 is 13 amino acids. V was cut by 1 base and J by 4 bases, with 5 bases left in between. The CDR3 region is CASSLEGGNTIYF. For the CDR3, the DNA is TGTGCCAGCAGCTTAGAGGGGGGAAACACCATATATTTT.

This chain links TRBV7-6 with TRBJ2-7; 9 positions match TRBD2. The V gene end was trimmed by 1 base and the J gene end by 3 bases; junction bases not matched to a gene: 1. The CDR3 covers 14 residues. Germline lookup yields CDR1 SGHVS and CDR2 FNYEAQ. The DNA for the CDR3 is TGTGCCAGCAGCTTAGGACTAGCGGTCTACGAGCAGTACTTC. Residues: CASSLGLAVYEQYF.

The chain links TRBV4-2 to TRBJ2-7, with D perhaps matching TRBD1 (5 bases). Trimming cost V 4 bases and J 3 bases, with 22 bases left between them. Germline V gives CDR1 LGHNA, CDR2 YNFKEQ. CDR3 length equals 17 residues. In nucleotides, the CDR3 is TGTGCCAGCAGCCCCTCCTCAGGTAGGGGTAATATCTACGAGCAGTACTTC. Protein product: CASSPSSGRGNIYEQYF.

The chain recombines TRBV5-4 with TRBJ2-2; 14 bases match TRBD2. V lost 3 bases to trimming and J lost 4 bases; unmatched junction nucleotides: 2. The CDR3 extends over 16 amino acids. Germline V lookup: CDR1 SGHNT, CDR2 YYREEE (reference sequence). The CDR3 DNA reads TGTGCCAGCAGCTCGGGACTAGCGGGAGTCACCGGGGAGCTGTTTTTT. Translation: CASSSGLAGVTGELFF.

This sequence joins TRBV19 and TRBJ2-7; TRBD2 agrees at 9 bases. V lost 0 bases to trimming and J lost 6 bases; unmatched junction nucleotides: 12. This CDR3 is 17 amino acids long. The germline gives CDR1 LNHDA, CDR2 SQIVND (reference sequence). CDR3 sequence reads: CASSIEAAGGPEVEQYF. The CDR3 DNA is TGTGCCAGTAGTATAGAGGCGGCGGGAGGGCCTGAGGTCGAGCAGTACTTC.

The rearrangement uses TRBV27 and TRBJ2-5; 9 positions agree with TRBD2. J was trimmed by 1 base and V by 5 bases; bases with no gene match: 8. Per the germline V gene, CDR1 is MNHEY and CDR2 is SMNVEV (reference sequence). The CDR3 has 16 amino acids. The CDR3 sequence: CASSPQAGGTQETQYF. In nucleotides, the CDR3 is TGTGCCAGCAGTCCTCAGGCGGGAGGGACCCAAGAGACCCAGTACTTC.

Of note for this clone: This CDR3 is also generated by other DNA sequences in the sample. This chain joins TRBV9 and TRBJ2-1; 10 positions match TRBD2. The length of the CDR3 is 15 residues. CDR1 and CDR2 from the germline V gene are SGDLS and YYNGEE. The trim removed 3 bases at V and 1 base at J, leaving 1 base unmatched. In DNA, the CDR3 is TGTGCCAGCAGCGCTAGCGGGGGTTCCTACAATGAGCAGTTCTTC. It translates to CASSASGGSYNEQFF. Drawing the rest from reference TRBV9 and TRBJ2-1, the complete variable domain is DSGVTQTPKHLITATGQRVTLRCSPRSGDLSVYWYQQSLDQGLQFLIQYYNGEERAKGNILERFSAQQFPDLHSELNLSSLELGDSALYFCASSASGGSYNEQFFGPGTRLTVL.

This clone was recorded only once. The rearrangement joins TRBV7-2 to TRBJ1-6; D is possibly TRBD1 (5 bases). Germline V gene data show CDR1 as SGHTA and CDR2 as FQGNSA. The CDR3 is 15 amino acids. Trimming stripped 3 bases from V and 8 bases from J, with 14 bases between. CDR3 amino acids: CASSFVHKQDSPLHF. The CDR3 region has the DNA TGTGCCAGCAGCTTCGTACACAAACAGGATTCACCCCTCCACTTT.

This rearrangement joins TRBV28 to TRBJ1-2; 7 bases are shared with TRBD1. The CDR3 is 14 amino acids. V lost 5 bases and J lost 8; bases outside the gene matches: 11. Germline lookup yields CDR1 MDHEN and CDR2 SYDVKM. The CDR3 DNA is TGTGCCAGCAGTCCGCGGGACAGCCGGGGGGGCTACACCTTC. Translating it yields CASSPRDSRGGYTF.

The V call is TRBV21-1, the J call TRBJ2-7; the table names TRBD2, a call not compared with the DNA. TRBV21-1 is a listed pseudogene. This CDR3 region has 16 residues. The CDR3 loop reads CASSKAVGGDPYEQYF. In nucleotides, the CDR3 is TGTGCCAGCAGCAAAGCGGTGGGCGGGGATCCCTACGAGCAGTACTTC.

The CDR3 is CSVFAPGEYNSGNTIYF. CDR3 nucleotides: TGCAGCGTCTTTGCCCCGGGTGAATACAACTCTGGAAACACCATATATTTT. The chain links TRBV29-1 to TRBJ1-3; no clear D gene. V lost 6 bases and J 0 bases, leaving 21 bases between the germline ends. The length of the CDR3 is 17 residues. Germline CDR1 is SQVTM and CDR2 is ANQGSEA.

This clone turned up a few times. V usage is TRBV7-2 and J usage is TRBJ1-5; TRBD1 aligns across 10 bases. CDR1 is SGHTA, CDR2 FQGNSA, per germline. V trimming: 5 bases; J trimming: 2 bases; junction bases outside the gene matches: 15. This CDR3 is built from 19 residues. The CDR3 coding sequence is TGTGCCAGCAGCACCCATCACCGACAGGGGGCCGGCGGCAATCAGCCCCAGCATTTT. Its protein is CASSTHHRQGAGGNQPQHF.

The rearrangement links TRBV30 to TRBJ1-6; 9 bases match TRBD1. The CDR3 loop spans 19 amino acids. The germline V gene has CDR1 GTSNPN and CDR2 SVGIG (reference sequence). Losses at the gene ends were 2 bases for V and 6 bases for J; bases not matched to a gene: 17. CDR3 amino acids: CAWSLPGQGLTLGNSPLHF. CDR3 DNA: TGTGCCTGGAGTTTACCGGGACAGGGATTAACTTTGGGTAATTCACCCCTCCACTTT.

The J gene is TRBJ2-3, the V gene TRBV15; TRBD1 matches 10 bases. The germline V gene has CDR1 LNHNV and CDR2 YYDKDF (reference sequence). The CDR3 is made up of 18 amino acids. The J segment lost 1 base and the V segment lost 0 bases, leaving 7 bases of the junction unmatched. The CDR3 DNA follows: TGTGCCACCAGCAGAGAGGACGGGACAGGGGTGGGCACAGATACGCAGTATTTT. Its translation is CATSREDGTGVGTDTQYF.

The chain recombines TRBV3-1 (or the pseudogene TRBV3-2) with TRBJ2-5; 10 bases map to TRBD2. J lost 5 bases, V lost 0 bases, and 6 bases had no gene match. Germline lookup yields CDR1 LGHDT and CDR2 YNNKEL (reference sequence). The CDR3 has 16 amino acids. Here the CDR3 DNA reads TGTGCCAGCAGCCAAGACCAAGCGGGGGGGTTGGAGACCCAGTACTTC. Amino acid sequence: CASSQDQAGGLETQYF.

V gene TRBV5-4 combines with J gene TRBJ1-1; D gene ambiguous. V gave up 4 bases and J gave up 1 base, with 11 bases separating them. The CDR3 has 14 amino acids. Germline V gives CDR1 SGHNT, CDR2 YYREEE (reference sequence). CDR3 region: CASSPRQANTEAFF. The CDR3 nucleotides are TGTGCCAGCAGCCCCAGACAAGCGAACACTGAAGCTTTCTTT.

The chain carries TRBV6-6 and TRBJ2-1; TRBD2 matches at 8 bases. After removal of 4 bases from V and 9 bases from J, the junction contained 11 bases not matched to a gene. The CDR3 runs 15 residues. CDR1 and CDR2 (germline): MNHNY, SVGAGI (reference sequence). The CDR3 nucleotides read TGTGCCAGCAGTTCCCCGATGGCGGGAGGAAGTGAGCAGTTCTTC. This encodes CASSSPMAGGSEQFF.

This clone was recorded a few times. The rearrangement joins TRBV10-3 to TRBJ1-1, with D possibly being TRBD1 (5 bases). Deletions cut 2 bases from V and 7 bases from J, with 11 bases between. The CDR3 loop spans 13 amino acids. The germline V gene has CDR1 ENHRY and CDR2 SYGVKD. The CDR3 coding sequence is TGTGCCATCAGTGAGGGTCGGGGACTTGAAGCTTTCTTT. Amino acids: CAISEGRGLEAFF.

The chain combines TRBV28 with TRBJ2-7; the match to TRBD1 covers 7 bases. The V segment lost 6 bases and the J segment 12 bases; nucleotides outside the gene matches: 17. Germline CDR1 and CDR2: MDHEN and SYDVKM. The CDR3 sequence is 14 residues long. CDR3 coding DNA: TGTGCCAGCAGCCTAGGGGGCTCACGGGTCTCGTGGTACTTC. Protein: CASSLGGSRVSWYF. Variable domain in full (rest from reference TRBV28 and TRBJ2-7): DVKVTQSSRYLVKRTGEKVFLECVQDMDHENMFWYRQDPGLGLRLIYFSYDVKMKEKGDIPEGYSVSREKKERFSLILESASTNQTSMYLCASSLGGSRVSWYFGPGTRLTVT.